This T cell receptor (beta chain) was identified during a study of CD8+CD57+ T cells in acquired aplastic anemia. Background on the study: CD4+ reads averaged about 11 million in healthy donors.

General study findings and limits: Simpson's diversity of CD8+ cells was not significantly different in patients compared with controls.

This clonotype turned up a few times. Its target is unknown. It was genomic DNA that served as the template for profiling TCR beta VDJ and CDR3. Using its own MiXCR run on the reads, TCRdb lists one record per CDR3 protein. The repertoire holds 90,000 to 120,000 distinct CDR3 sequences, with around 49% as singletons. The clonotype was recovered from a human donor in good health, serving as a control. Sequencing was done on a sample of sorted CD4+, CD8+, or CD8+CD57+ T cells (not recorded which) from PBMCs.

The CDR3 bases are TGTGCCAGCTCCCATTCCGACAGCCGGGAGGATGGCTACACCTTC. Translated: CASSHSDSREDGYTF. The chain joins TRBV18 to TRBJ1-2; possible D gene TRBD1, 5 bases. V was clipped by 6 bases and J by 6 bases, with 20 bases between them. Germline CDR1 is KGHSH and CDR2 is LQKENI. The CDR3 spans 15 residues. Full variable domain (missing parts from reference TRBV18 and TRBJ1-2): NAGVMQNPRHLVRRRGQEARLRCSPMKGHSHVYWYRQLPEEGLKFMVYLQKENIIDESGMPKERFSAEFPKEGPSILRIQQVVRGDSAAYFCASSHSDSREDGYTFGSGTRLTVV.